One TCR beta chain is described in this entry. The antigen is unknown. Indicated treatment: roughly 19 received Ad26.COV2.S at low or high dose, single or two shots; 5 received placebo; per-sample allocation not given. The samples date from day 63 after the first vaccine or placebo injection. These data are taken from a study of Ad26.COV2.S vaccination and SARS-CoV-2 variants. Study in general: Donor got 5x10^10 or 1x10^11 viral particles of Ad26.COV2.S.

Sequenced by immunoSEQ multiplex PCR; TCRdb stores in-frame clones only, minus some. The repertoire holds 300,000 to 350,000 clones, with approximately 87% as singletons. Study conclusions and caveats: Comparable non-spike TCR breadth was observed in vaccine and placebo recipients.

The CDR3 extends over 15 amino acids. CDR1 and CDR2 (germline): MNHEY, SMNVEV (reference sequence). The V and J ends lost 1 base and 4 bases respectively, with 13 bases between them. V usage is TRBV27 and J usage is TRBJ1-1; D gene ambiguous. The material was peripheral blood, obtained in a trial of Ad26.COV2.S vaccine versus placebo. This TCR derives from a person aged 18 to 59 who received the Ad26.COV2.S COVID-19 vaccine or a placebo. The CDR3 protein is CASSLFLPESTEAFF. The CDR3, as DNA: TGTGCCAGCAGTTTATTCCTTCCTGAGAGCACTGAAGCTTTCTTT.